The 18 T cell receptor beta chains below were found in one sample sequenced in a study of T cell clones after liver transplantation. Generated by immunoSEQ multiplex PCR, the TCRdb table keeps only in-frame clones and is missing some. Among more than 70,000 clones listed, around four fifths were seen once. Sample: CD4+ T cells from blood, taken at the 22-month timepoint. These receptors were obtained from a human patient who received a liver transplant. Some T cells could come from the graft donor.

This chain uses TRBV5-6 with TRBJ2-3; maybe TRBD1 (6 bases). The germline V gene encodes CDR1 SGHDT and CDR2 YYEEEE. The CDR3 is 14 amino acids. Trimming shortened V by 2 bases and J by 5 bases, and 12 bases separated the two germline ends. CDR3 DNA sequence: TGTGCCAGCAGCTTCACAGGGTGGTTAGATACGCAGTATTTT. Its protein product is CASSFTGWLDTQYF. Full variable domain (remainder filled in from reference TRBV5-6 and TRBJ2-3): DAGVTQSPTHLIKTRGQQVTLRCSPKSGHDTVSWYQQALGQGPQFIFQYYEEEERQRGNFPDRFSGHQFPNYSSELNVNALLLGDSALYLCASSFTGWLDTQYFGPGTRLTVL.

This clone appeared once. The chain couples TRBV29-1 to TRBJ2-7, with 12 bases identical to TRBD2. Germline CDR1 SQVTM, CDR2 ANQGSEA. V lost 6 bases to trimming and J lost 5 bases; unmatched junction nucleotides: 8. The CDR3 is made up of 14 amino acids. The CDR3 DNA follows: TGCAGCGTCGCCACTAGCGGGAGGCTGAACGAGCAGTACTTC. It codes for CSVATSGRLNEQYF.

This rearrangement joins TRBV5-5 to TRBJ2-5; tentatively, D is TRBD2 (6 bases). This CDR3 comprises 14 residues. In germline, CDR1 is SGHKS, CDR2 YYEKEE (reference sequence). V was clipped by 4 bases and J by 5 bases, with 15 bases between them. DNA of the CDR3: TGTGCCAGCAGCACCCAGCGCGGGGACGAGACCCAGTACTTC. Translated, it gives CASSTQRGDETQYF.

This chain connects TRBV20-1 to TRBJ2-7; no definite D call. CDR1 and CDR2 (germline): DFQATT, SNEGSKA (reference sequence). The CDR3 sequence is 11 residues long. V dropped 3 bases and J dropped 6 bases, with 9 bases sitting between them. The chain's CDR3 is CSASRATEQYF. The CDR3 DNA reads TGCAGTGCTAGTCGAGCTACCGAGCAGTACTTC.

This rearrangement joins TRBV29-1 to TRBJ1-3; D ambiguous. This CDR3 has 11 residues. CDR1 and CDR2 (germline): SQVTM, ANQGSEA. V shed 3 bases and J shed 0 bases, with 0 bases lying between them. CDR3 coding DNA: TGCAGCGTTGACTCTGGAAACACCATATATTTT. Encoded protein: CSVDSGNTIYF.

This clone was observed once. This chain joins TRBV28 and TRBJ2-7; a weak D match, TRBD2 (5 bases). This CDR3 has 18 amino acids. Germline CDR1 reads MDHEN; CDR2 reads SYDVKM. Deletions cut 4 bases from V and 0 bases from J, with 22 bases between. CDR3 in DNA: TGTGCCAGCAGTTACGAACTTAGGACTTCCCGGTCCTCCTACGAGCAGTACTTC. Its protein product is CASSYELRTSRSSYEQYF.

The sample holds one count of this clone. V is TRBV9 and J is TRBJ1-2; 10 nucleotides match TRBD1. Germline trimming cut 3 bases from V and 8 bases from J; bases unmatched to any gene: 7. CDR3 length: 14 amino acids. Germline V lookup: CDR1 SGDLS, CDR2 YYNGEE. The DNA of the CDR3 is TGTGCCAGCAGCGCCACGGACAGGGGGAAAGGCTACACCTTC. This translates into CASSATDRGKGYTF.

This rearrangement joins TRBV5-6 to TRBJ1-4; D call uncertain. Trimming cost V 3 bases and J 2 bases, with 14 bases left between them. This CDR3 has 16 amino acids. CDR1 is SGHDT and CDR2 is YYEEEE in the germline V gene. Here the CDR3 DNA reads TGTGCCAGCAGCTCGTTCCGGTTATCCACTAATGAAAAACTGTTTTTT. Translated: CASSSFRLSTNEKLFF. The variable domain in full, completed from reference TRBV5-6 and TRBJ1-4, reads DAGVTQSPTHLIKTRGQQVTLRCSPKSGHDTVSWYQQALGQGPQFIFQYYEEEERQRGNFPDRFSGHQFPNYSSELNVNALLLGDSALYLCASSSFRLSTNEKLFFGSGTQLSVL.

The chain employs TRBV7-9 and TRBJ1-4; no clear D gene. Trimming took off 5 bases at V and 8 bases at J, with 18 bases between the two ends. The CDR3 is made up of 15 amino acids. CDR1 is SEHNR and CDR2 is FQNEAQ in the germline V gene (reference sequence). In nucleotides, the CDR3 is TGTGCCAGCAGCCCGGGCGGCAGCAGGACCGAAAAACTGTTTTTT. It yields the protein CASSPGGSRTEKLFF.

Of note for this clone: The identical CDR3 is also encoded by other nucleotide sequences in the sample. J is TRBJ2-2 and V is TRBV7-2; D is ambiguous. Trimming cost V 1 base and J 5 bases, with 8 bases left between them. CDR3 length equals 14 residues. From germline, CDR1 is SGHTA and CDR2 FQGNSA. The CDR3 loop reads CASSLGLGTGELFF. CDR3 coding DNA: TGTGCCAGCAGCTTAGGCCTGGGGACCGGGGAGCTGTTTTTT.

This chain connects TRBV7-2 to TRBJ2-1; possibly TRBD2 for D (5 bases). The CDR3 covers 14 residues. V dropped 5 bases and J dropped 4 bases, with 12 bases sitting between them. The germline V gene has CDR1 SGHTA and CDR2 FQGNSA. DNA for the CDR3: TGTGCCAGCAGCCCAACAGCGGATTACAATGAGCAGTTCTTC. Its translation is CASSPTADYNEQFF.

The V call is TRBV5-6, the J call TRBJ1-6; D may be TRBD1 (6 bases). Trimming took 3 bases from V and 6 from J, leaving 7 bases between them. The CDR3 spans 13 residues. Germline assignment: CDR1 SGHDT and CDR2 YYEEEE. CDR3 sequence: CASSSDSNSPLHF. As DNA, the CDR3 is TGTGCCAGCAGCTCGGACAGTAATTCACCCCTCCACTTT.

The CDR3 DNA follows: TGTGCCATCAGCCGGACAGGGGGGTTCTACGAGCAGTACTTC. Amino acid sequence: CAISRTGGFYEQYF. The rearrangement uses TRBV10-3 and TRBJ2-7; the match to TRBD1 covers 10 bases. Per germline, CDR1 ENHRY and CDR2 SYGVKD. With V trimmed by 6 bases and J by 3 bases, 5 bases remained unmatched. This CDR3 has 14 residues.

The rearrangement uses TRBV28 and TRBJ2-5; D is undetermined. The V end was cut by 5 bases, the J end by 0 bases, with 1 base between. The CDR3 loop spans 11 amino acids. Germline CDR1 reads MDHEN; CDR2 reads SYDVKM. The CDR3 nucleotides read TGTGCCAGCAGTAACCAAGAGACCCAGTACTTC. It codes for CASSNQETQYF.

The chain combines TRBV11-3 with TRBJ2-1; TRBD1 matches at 8 bases. This CDR3 has 15 residues. The V gene end was trimmed by 2 bases and the J gene end by 9 bases; junction bases not matched to a gene: 9. Germline loops: CDR1 SGHNT, CDR2 YENEEA. The CDR3 here is CASSLRPGQDVEQFF. The CDR3 DNA reads as TGTGCCAGCAGCTTACGGCCGGGACAGGATGTTGAGCAGTTCTTC.

The chain links TRBV5-4 to TRBJ1-2; D is perhaps TRBD1 (5 bases). Germline V gene lookup returns CDR1 SGHNT and CDR2 YYREEE (reference sequence). V shed 2 bases and J shed 2 bases, with 10 bases lying between them. The CDR3 is 14 amino acids. CDR3 coding DNA: TGTGCCAGCAGCTTTCAGGGCCCCAACTATGGCTACACCTTC. Translating gives CASSFQGPNYGYTF.

The CDR3 DNA is TGTGCCAGCAGCCGGACTAGCGGGGCTACCTACAATGAGCAGTTCTTC. It yields the protein CASSRTSGATYNEQFF. V and J are TRBV7-3 and TRBJ2-1; 12 bases agree with TRBD2. CDR3 length: 16 amino acids. The germline gives CDR1 SGHTA, CDR2 FQGTGA. V lost 5 bases and J lost 2; bases outside the gene matches: 4.

The chain couples TRBV6-5 to TRBJ1-2; D is unresolved. The V and J ends lost 6 bases and 5 bases respectively, with 19 bases between them. The CDR3 sequence is 15 residues long. Germline CDR1 is MNHEY and CDR2 is SVGAGI. For the CDR3, the DNA is TGTGCCAGCAGGCCGGGAAGTCATATTCGATATGGCTACACCTTC. Translation: CASRPGSHIRYGYTF.